These T cell receptor beta chains were read from a single sample in a study of CD8+CD57+ T cells in acquired aplastic anemia. TCRdb itself ran the reads through MiXCR, one entry per CDR3 protein. Here the sample spans over 150,000 distinct CDR3 sequences, roughly half being singletons. Specimen: sorted CD4+, CD8+, or CD8+CD57+ T cells (not recorded which) from PBMCs. The receptors derive from a human donor with aplastic anemia. CDR3s include the opening cysteine and the closing phenylalanine or tryptophan. A D gene is named only where the DNA matches it firmly. Size values are once, few and many counts, or a class for expanded clones, and some rows have none.

D gene,V gene,J gene,clone size,CDR3 protein,CDR3 DNA
NA,TRBV19,TRBJ2-1,NA,CANSVGGPNEQFF,TGTGCCAATAGTGTAGGGGGGCCGAATGAGCAGTTCTTC
TRBD1,TRBV27,TRBJ2-7,few,CASSYRGPSYEQYF,TGTGCCAGCAGTTACAGGGGGCCTTCCTACGAGCAGTACTTC
TRBD2,TRBV15,TRBJ2-3,NA,CATSRTSGWRYSTDTQYF,TGTGCCACCAGCAGGACTAGCGGGTGGCGATATAGCACAGATACGCAGTATTTT
NA,TRBV29-1,TRBJ2-2,NA,CSVGKPNTGELFF,TGCAGCGTTGGGAAGCCGAACACCGGGGAGCTGTTTTTT
NA,TRBV11-2,TRBJ2-7,NA,CASSRITDMSYEQYF,TGTGCCAGCAGCCGGATAACGGATATGTCCTACGAGCAGTACTTC
TRBD1,TRBV5-4,TRBJ1-1,many,CASSRTGLNTEAFF,TGTGCCAGCAGCAGGACAGGCCTGAACACTGAAGCTTTCTTT
TRBD2,TRBV29-1,TRBJ2-1,NA,CSAAGAAGGPIGEQFF,TGCAGCGCCGCAGGGGCAGCGGGAGGGCCTATTGGTGAGCAGTTCTTC
TRBD1,TRBV10-1,TRBJ1-1,NA,CASSEGQGVGTEAFF,TGCGCCAGCAGTGAAGGACAGGGGGTGGGGACTGAAGCTTTCTTT
TRBD2,TRBV27,TRBJ2-1,NA,CASSGLAGNNEQFF,TGTGCCAGCTCCGGACTAGCAGGAAACAATGAGCAGTTCTTC
TRBD1,TRBV19,TRBJ1-1,NA,CASNRQGLEAFF,TGTGCCAGTAATAGACAGGGGCTCGAAGCTTTCTTT
TRBD1,TRBV11-1,TRBJ1-2,NA,CASSHPGQGARGYGYTF,TGTGCCAGCAGCCATCCGGGACAGGGGGCGCGGGGCTATGGCTACACCTTC
TRBD2,TRBV29-1,TRBJ2-1,NA,CSGRTSGGDEQFF,TGCAGCGGGAGGACTAGCGGGGGCGATGAGCAGTTCTTC
TRBD1,TRBV20-1,TRBJ1-5,many,CSARARTGEGGNQPQHF,TGCAGTGCTAGAGCCCGGACAGGGGAGGGTGGCAATCAGCCCCAGCATTTT
TRBD2,TRBV7-9,TRBJ2-1,many,CASSLPAGETEQFF,TGTGCCAGCAGCTTACCGGCGGGGGAGACGGAGCAGTTCTTC
NA,TRBV5-1,TRBJ1-2,many,CASSLDTGTSLSGYTF,TGCGCCAGCAGCTTGGACACAGGGACCTCCCTTAGTGGCTACACCTTC
NA,TRBV29-1,TRBJ1-1,few,CSVEPEAFF,TGCAGCGTTGAGCCCGAAGCTTTCTTT
NA,TRBV15,TRBJ1-5,few,CATSRAGGNQPQHF,TGTGCCACCAGCAGAGCGGGGGGAAATCAGCCCCAGCATTTT
TRBD2,TRBV10-3,TRBJ2-1,NA,CAISRTSGGANEQFF,TGTGCCATCAGCCGGACTAGCGGGGGGGCCAATGAGCAGTTCTTC
TRBD1,TRBV24-1,TRBJ1-1,few,CATSDVDRQGINTEAFF,TGTGCCACCAGTGACGTTGACCGACAGGGAATCAACACTGAAGCTTTCTTT
TRBD1,TRBV7-2,TRBJ1-1,NA,CASSQRDRGLTEAFF,TGTGCCAGCAGCCAACGGGACAGGGGTTTAACTGAAGCTTTCTTT
NA,TRBV10-3,TRBJ1-1,once,CAISERQDTEAFF,TGTGCCATCAGTGAGAGACAGGACACTGAAGCTTTCTTT
NA,TRBV15,TRBJ2-3,once,CATSIPLGGATDTQYF,TGTGCCACCAGCATCCCGCTAGGGGGGGCTACAGATACGCAGTATTTT
NA,TRBV4-3,TRBJ2-7,many,CASSQDRFSDSYEQYF,TGCGCCAGCAGCCAAGATCGCTTCTCCGACTCCTACGAGCAGTACTTC
NA,TRBV10-1,TRBJ1-5,NA,CASSIWGPYSNQPQHF,TGCGCCAGCAGTATTTGGGGACCATATAGCAATCAGCCTCAGCATTTT
TRBD2,TRBV20-1,TRBJ2-7,NA,CSAEKGTSGRGEQYF,TGCAGTGCTGAAAAGGGGACTAGCGGGAGGGGTGAGCAGTACTTC
NA,TRBV19,TRBJ2-7,NA,CASSWAGDVSEQYF,TGTGCCAGTAGTTGGGCAGGGGATGTATCCGAGCAGTACTTC
NA,TRBV6-2/TRBV6-3,TRBJ2-7,NA,CASSYVPERGEQYF,TGTGCCAGCAGTTACGTCCCGGAACGCGGCGAGCAGTACTTC
NA,TRBV10-1,TRBJ1-2,NA,CASRGPATHFYGYTF,TGCGCCAGCAGGGGCCCGGCCACACATTTCTATGGCTACACCTTC
TRBD1,TRBV25-1,TRBJ2-2,once,CASSGRGQGCANTGELFF,TGTGCCAGCAGTGGGAGAGGACAGGGCTGTGCGAACACCGGGGAGCTGTTTTTT
NA,TRBV24-1,TRBJ2-2,NA,CATSVGGSNTGELFF,TGTGCCACCAGTGTAGGGGGATCGAACACCGGGGAGCTGTTTTTT
NA,TRBV4-1,TRBJ1-2,many,CASSHDVGQSLNYGYTF,TGCGCCAGCAGCCACGATGTAGGACAGTCACTAAACTATGGCTACACCTTC
TRBD2,TRBV9,TRBJ2-1,many,CASSVVRGGEYNEQFF,TGTGCCAGCAGCGTAGTACGGGGGGGGGAGTACAATGAGCAGTTCTTC
NA,TRBV6-2/TRBV6-3,TRBJ1-1,NA,CASSYSLPPTEALF,TGTGCCAGCAGTTACTCGTTACCCCCCACTGAAGCTCTCTTT
NA,TRBV20-1,TRBJ1-5,NA,CSASGNPRRNQPQHF,TGCAGTGCTAGCGGGAACCCCCGAAGGAATCAGCCCCAGCATTTT
NA,TRBV2,TRBJ1-4,NA,CASSGLATEKLFF,TGTGCCAGCAGTGGTCTGGCAACGGAAAAACTGTTTTTT
NA,TRBV29-1,TRBJ2-7,NA,CSVCPMASHSYEQYF,TGCAGCGTGTGCCCAATGGCGAGCCACTCCTACGAGCAGTACTTC
TRBD1,TRBV5-6,TRBJ1-2,NA,CASSLAGQAAHGYTF,TGTGCCAGCAGCTTAGCGGGACAGGCCGCCCATGGCTACACCTTC
NA,TRBV20-1,TRBJ1-2,NA,CSARATGDGYTF,TGCAGTGCTAGGGCGACCGGGGATGGCTACACCTTC
NA,TRBV14,TRBJ2-3,many,CASSQEAAKVWITDTQYF,TGTGCCAGCAGCCAAGAAGCGGCCAAGGTCTGGATTACAGATACGCAGTATTTT
NA,TRBV10-3,TRBJ2-1,NA,CAIPNFEDNEQFF,TGTGCCATCCCGAATTTTGAGGACAATGAGCAGTTCTTC
TRBD1,TRBV7-3,TRBJ2-1,NA,CASSPMTGGNEQFF,TGTGCCAGCAGCCCCATGACAGGGGGAAATGAGCAGTTCTTC
TRBD2,TRBV7-9,TRBJ2-7,NA,CASSSSGTYEQYF,TGTGCCAGCAGTTCTAGCGGCACCTACGAGCAGTACTTC
NA,TRBV25-1,TRBJ1-1,NA,CASRIGTVNTEAFF,TGTGCCAGCAGGATAGGGACGGTGAACACTGAAGCTTTCTTT
NA,TRBV9,TRBJ2-3,NA,CASTASLATDRQYF,TGTGCCAGCACCGCCTCGCTAGCCACAGATAGGCAGTATTTT
NA,TRBV20-1,TRBJ1-2,many,CSASPGDRAGYTF,TGCAGTGCTAGTCCCGGCGACCGAGCCGGCTACACCTTC
NA,TRBV14,TRBJ1-2,NA,CASSSARGADHGYTF,TGTGCCAGCAGCTCCGCACGGGGGGCGGATCATGGCTACACCTTC
NA,TRBV19,TRBJ2-7,NA,CASSKGMGAYEQYF,TGTGCCAGTAGTAAGGGTATGGGGGCCTACGAGCAGTACTTC
TRBD1,TRBV2,TRBJ1-5,NA,CASSYRGGNQPQHF,TGTGCCAGCAGTTACAGGGGTGGCAATCAGCCCCAGCATTTT
NA,TRBV5-6,TRBJ1-5,many,CASSLSNSNQPQHF,TGTGCCAGCAGCTTGTCCAATAGCAATCAGCCCCAGCATTTT
NA,TRBV2,TRBJ1-1,NA,CASSLGWLMNTEAFF,TGTGCCAGCAGCTTAGGTTGGCTAATGAACACTGAAGCTTTCTTT
NA,TRBV20-1,TRBJ1-1,once,CSARDVRNTEAFF,TGCAGTGCTAGAGATGTCAGGAACACTGAAGCTTTCTTT